This is a list of T cell receptor beta chains from one sample in a study of T cells in narcolepsy. Assay: immunoSEQ multiplex PCR; the TCRdb copy retains only in-frame clones and omits some. The sample includes about 29,000 clones, approximately 87% of them seen just once. The source material was memory (CD45RA-) CD4+ T cells from blood. These receptors came from a human donor in good health. CDR3s include the opening cysteine and the closing phenylalanine or tryptophan. The order of the fields is D gene, J gene, V gene, clone size, CDR3 DNA, CDR3 protein. A D gene is named only where the DNA matches it firmly. Clone size is shown for a subset of rows, as once, few, many or a class of expanded clone.

NA TRBJ1-6 TRBV7-3 NA TGTGCCAGCAGCATAGGTGATAATTCACCCCTCCACTTT CASSIGDNSPLHF
NA TRBJ2-3 TRBV5-1 NA TGCGCCAGCAGCTTGGCCGGGCGGGGTCCCCCAGATACGCAGTATTTT CASSLAGRGPPDTQYF
NA TRBJ2-2 TRBV7-8 NA TGTGCCAGCAGCTTATGGCAAAAGAGTACCGGGGAGCTGTTTTTT CASSLWQKSTGELFF
TRBD2 TRBJ2-1 TRBV19 NA TGTGCCAGTAGGTACGGAGCGGGAGGGGTTCAGGGTGAGCAGTTCTTC CASRYGAGGVQGEQFF
NA TRBJ1-2 TRBV27 NA TGTGCCAGCAGTTTTACAAATAACTATGGCTACACCTTC CASSFTNNYGYTF
NA TRBJ2-1 TRBV15 few TGTGCCACCAGCAGAGATCTGGACGCGTCCTTGGAGCAGTTCTTC CATSRDLDASLEQFF
TRBD1 TRBJ1-6 TRBV6-5 NA TGTGCCAGCAGGGACAGGGTAACCTCACCCCTCCACTTT CASRDRVTSPLHF
TRBD1 TRBJ2-3 TRBV11-1 NA TGTGCCAGCAGCTTAGAATCAGGGACAGGGGTAAGAGATACGCAGTATTTT CASSLESGTGVRDTQYF
NA TRBJ1-2 TRBV7-9 NA TGTGCCAGCAGCTCTAGCGGCAGGGACTACGGCTACACCTTC CASSSSGRDYGYTF
NA TRBJ1-2 TRBV20-1 NA TGCAGTGCTAGAGTGGCAGGAGGCTACACCTTC CSARVAGGYTF
NA TRBJ1-1 TRBV7-2 once TGTGCCAGCAGCTTAGCGCTAGTAGGTGAAGCTTTCTTT CASSLALVGEAFF
NA TRBJ2-7 TRBV4-3 NA TGCGCCAGCAGCCAAGAGTTCAGGACCTCCTACGAGCAGTACTTC CASSQEFRTSYEQYF
NA TRBJ1-5 TRBV7-2 NA TGTGCCAGCAGCCCGTCGGGCGATCAGCCCCAGCATTTT CASSPSGDQPQHF
TRBD2 TRBJ2-1 TRBV6-1 NA TGTGCCAGCACAAATAGCGGGGGGGGCAATGAGCAGTTCTTC CASTNSGGGNEQFF
TRBD2 TRBJ2-1 TRBV4-3 NA TGCGCCAGCAGCCAAGAGATTCGACTAGCGCCATCCTACAATGAGCAGTTCTTC CASSQEIRLAPSYNEQFF
TRBD1 TRBJ1-6 TRBV15 NA TGTGCCACCAGCAGAGACCTGGGGACAGGGTTAACACCCCTCCACTTT CATSRDLGTGLTPLHF
NA TRBJ1-5 TRBV19 NA TGTGCCAGTAGTGGATTAAGGGGGAATCAGCCCCAGCATTTT CASSGLRGNQPQHF
NA TRBJ2-7 TRBV12-5 NA TGTGCTAGTGGTTTTCGGAGACCTAGCTCCTACGAGCAGTACTTC CASGFRRPSSYEQYF
NA TRBJ2-7 TRBV9 NA TGTGCCAGCAGCGCCGCGGGGCCCCCCTACGAGCAGTACTTC CASSAAGPPYEQYF
TRBD2 TRBJ2-5 TRBV5-1 once TGCGCCAGCAGCTCGTTGACTAGCGGCCAAGAGACCCAGTACTTC CASSSLTSGQETQYF
NA TRBJ1-1 TRBV5-5 NA TGTGCCAGCAGCGATCAGACAGCCCTGGGGACTGAAGCTTTCTTT CASSDQTALGTEAFF
NA TRBJ2-5 TRBV20-1 NA TGCAGTGCGAGGAGTGAGGAGACCCAGTACTTC CSARSEETQYF
NA TRBJ2-7 TRBV4-2 once TGTGCCAGCAGCCAAGGAACTCCCAACTACGAGCAGTACTTC CASSQGTPNYEQYF
TRBD1 TRBJ1-1 TRBV28 NA TGTGCCAGCAATTTAGGGGGTCTAGACAGGGTGAACACTGAAGCTTTCTTT CASNLGGLDRVNTEAFF
NA TRBJ2-7 TRBV25-1 NA TGTGCCAGCAGTGATACTGGGCTCTCCTACGAGCAGTACTTC CASSDTGLSYEQYF
NA TRBJ1-3 TRBV13 NA TGTGCCAGCAGCTTAGCCCCCGCGGGCATGCCTTCTTCTGGAAACACCATATATTTT CASSLAPAGMPSSGNTIYF
NA TRBJ1-1 TRBV28 once TGTGCCAGCAGTCTCAGTATCCCCCCTGAAGCTTTCTTT CASSLSIPPEAFF
TRBD2 TRBJ2-3 TRBV28 NA TGTGCCAGCTCAAGGGGGACTAGCGGGATGACAGATACGCAGTATTTT CASSRGTSGMTDTQYF
TRBD1 TRBJ2-3 TRBV19 NA TGTGCCAGTAACCTACAGGGGGGTTTCGCAGATACGCAGTATTTT CASNLQGGFADTQYF
NA TRBJ2-7 TRBV18 NA TGTGCCAGCTCACCACGGAACACACCTTTAGTTCACGAGCAGTACTTC CASSPRNTPLVHEQYF
NA TRBJ2-3 TRBV29-1 NA TGCAGCGTTGAAATACAGTTTGGCACAGATACGCAGTATTTT CSVEIQFGTDTQYF
NA TRBJ2-2 TRBV19 NA TGTGCCACTCGGGGGGCAGTAAACACCGGGGAGCTGTTTTTT CATRGAVNTGELFF
TRBD1 TRBJ2-5 TRBV2 NA TGTGCCAGCAGCGCGACAGGGCGGGAGACCCAGTACTTC CASSATGRETQYF
TRBD1 TRBJ1-1 TRBV2 NA TGTGCCAGCCCGCTTCAACAGGGGGCGAACACTGAAGCTTTCTTT CASPLQQGANTEAFF
TRBD1 TRBJ1-3 TRBV11-2 NA TGTGCCAGCAGCTTATCAGGGGGGAAGGTCCCTGGAAACACCATATATTTT CASSLSGGKVPGNTIYF
TRBD2 TRBJ2-7 TRBV7-2 NA TGTGCCAGCAGCTTAGCGTCCACTAGCGGTTACTACGAGCAGTACTTC CASSLASTSGYYEQYF
NA TRBJ2-7 TRBV9 NA TGTGCCAGCAGCGCCCTCTCGGGCGGGCCTACCTACGAGCAGTACTTC CASSALSGGPTYEQYF
NA TRBJ2-1 TRBV27 once TGTGCCAGCAGTTTTCTCGGTATCGTCGATGAGCAGTTCTTC CASSFLGIVDEQFF
NA TRBJ1-2 TRBV15 NA TGTGCCACCAGCAGAGTTCGCCGGGGGCCCAACTATGGCTACACCTTC CATSRVRRGPNYGYTF
TRBD2 TRBJ2-7 TRBV15 NA TGTGCCACCAGCAGAGGGGAGGGCGGGAGAAACGAGCAGTACTTC CATSRGEGGRNEQYF